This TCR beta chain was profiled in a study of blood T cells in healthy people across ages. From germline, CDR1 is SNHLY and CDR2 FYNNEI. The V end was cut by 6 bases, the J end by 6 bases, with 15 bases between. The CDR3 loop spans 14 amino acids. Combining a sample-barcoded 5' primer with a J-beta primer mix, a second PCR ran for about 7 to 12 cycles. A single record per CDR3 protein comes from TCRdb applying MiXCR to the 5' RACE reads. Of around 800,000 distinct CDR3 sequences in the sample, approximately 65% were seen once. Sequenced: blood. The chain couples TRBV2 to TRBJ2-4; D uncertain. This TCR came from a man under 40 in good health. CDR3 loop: CASRDTIGGNIQYF. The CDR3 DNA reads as TGTGCCAGCAGGGATACCATCGGCGGAAACATTCAGTACTTC.